Presented here are 25 T cell receptor beta chains from one specimen sequenced in a study of T cells after yellow fever vaccination. TCRdb reprocessed the 5' RACE reads with MiXCR, giving one entry per CDR3 protein. The sample has 300,000 to 400,000 distinct CDR3 sequences, approximately 12% seen once. This specimen consisted of CD4+ T cells sorted from PBMCs, obtained 15 days after the yellow fever booster vaccination. All receptors derive from a man aged 18 to 35 who received the YFV17D yellow fever vaccine.

The chain combines TRBV4-1 with TRBJ1-1; 8 bases align to TRBD1. Trimming cost V 0 bases and J 4 bases; bases outside gene matches: 4. CDR1 is MGHRA, CDR2 YSYEKL, per germline. CDR3 size: 15 residues. The CDR3 bases are TGCGCCAGCAGCCAAGATAACAGGGGGGTCACTGAAGCTTTCTTT. Translating gives CASSQDNRGVTEAFF.

The chain couples TRBV6-5 to TRBJ2-2; D is possibly TRBD1 or TRBD2 (5 bases each). This CDR3 is 15 amino acids long. The V gene's germline CDR1 is MNHEY and CDR2 SVGAGI. Trimming left V 4 bases short and J 1 base short, with 10 bases between. CDR3 DNA sequence: TGTGCCAGCAGTTCCTGGGACGGGAACACCGGGGAGCTGTTTTTT. Protein sequence: CASSSWDGNTGELFF.

This clonotype turned up a few times. The chain carries TRBV20-1 and TRBJ1-1; D may be TRBD1 (5 bases). The CDR3 is 14 residues long. V was pared by 1 base and J by 1 base, with 10 bases between. CDR1 is DFQATT, CDR2 SNEGSKA, per germline (reference sequence). In nucleotides, the CDR3 is TGCAGTGCTAGAGTGGGGACGGCGAACACTGAAGCTTTCTTT. Its translation is CSARVGTANTEAFF.

This clonotype has only a few counts. The chain has TRBV12-3 or TRBV12-4 and TRBJ2-1, with 7 bases matching TRBD1. Unmatched junction bases numbered 3, after V lost 5 bases and J lost 5 bases. The CDR3 is 13 amino acids. CDR3 region: CASSRGQNNEQFF. The CDR3 nucleotides read TGTGCCAGCAGTCGGGGACAGAACAATGAGCAGTTCTTC.

V is TRBV19 and J is TRBJ2-4, with D hard to call. Germline assignment: CDR1 LNHDA and CDR2 SQIVND (reference sequence). The V end lost 6 bases, the J end lost 0 bases, and 9 bases lay between the germline ends. This CDR3 is 14 amino acids long. The CDR3 loop is CASRAELAKNIQYF. CDR3 DNA: TGTGCCAGTAGGGCAGAACTAGCCAAAAACATTCAGTACTTC.

The chain uses TRBV18 and TRBJ2-3, with TRBD2 matching over 8 bases. CDR1 is KGHSH and CDR2 is LQKENI in the germline V gene. Trimming took 0 bases from V and 1 from J; bases not matched to a gene: 0. The CDR3 length is 15 residues. In DNA form, the CDR3 reads TGTGCCAGCTCACCACCAGCGGGGGGCACAGATACGCAGTATTTT. It encodes CASSPPAGGTDTQYF.

This rearrangement joins TRBV5-6 to TRBJ2-3; 9 bases match TRBD2. V gave up 5 bases and J gave up 3 bases; unmatched junction bases: 7. Germline V lookup: CDR1 SGHDT, CDR2 YYEEEE. The CDR3 is 15 amino acids. CDR3 region: CASRPGLAKTDTQYF. The CDR3 DNA sequence: TGTGCCAGCAGACCGGGACTAGCTAAGACAGATACGCAGTATTTT.

This clonotype was picked up a small number of times. The chain links TRBV6-2 or TRBV6-3 to TRBJ2-1; D possibly corresponds to TRBD2 (6 bases). Germline V gene lookup returns CDR1 MNHEY and CDR2 SVGEGT. The CDR3 contains 18 residues. The V end was cut by 2 bases, the J end by 8 bases, with 25 bases between. CDR3: CASSYPRGGRWLFDEQFF. CDR3 DNA: TGTGCCAGCAGTTACCCCCGTGGAGGGCGATGGTTGTTCGATGAGCAGTTCTTC.

The rearrangement joins TRBV4-3 to TRBJ1-2, with D tentatively TRBD1 (5 bases). The CDR3 covers 14 residues. From germline, CDR1 is LGHNA and CDR2 YSLEER. Trimming cost V 0 bases and J 4 bases, with 9 bases left between them. The DNA for the CDR3 is TGCGCCAGCAGCCAAGAGGGGGGAATCTATGGCTACACCTTC. Protein: CASSQEGGIYGYTF.

There are a few counts of this clonotype. The CDR3 DNA reads as TGCGCCAGCAGCCAAGTAGGTGGCTACACCTTC. Protein: CASSQVGGYTF. The chain joins TRBV4-1 to TRBJ1-2, with D uncertain. The CDR3 contains 11 residues. Trimming took off 1 base at V and 7 bases at J, with 4 bases between the two ends. The germline V gene has CDR1 MGHRA and CDR2 YSYEKL.

This clonotype was detected a few times. The chain recombines TRBV24-1 with TRBJ1-2; D gene ambiguous. The CDR3 sequence is 14 residues long. Germline CDR1 and CDR2: KGHDR and SFDVKD. V lost 4 bases to trimming and J lost 4 bases, with 12 bases between them. The CDR3: CATSDLSYGYGYTF. The CDR3 nucleotides read TGTGCCACCAGTGACCTCTCATACGGCTATGGCTACACCTTC.

V and J are TRBV5-1 and TRBJ1-1, with D unresolved. Trimming pared 0 bases from V and 4 bases from J, leaving 10 bases between. CDR1 is SGHRS and CDR2 is YFSETQ in the germline V gene. The CDR3 length is 14 residues. The CDR3 is CASSLEVVTTEAFF. DNA for the CDR3: TGCGCCAGCAGCTTGGAGGTGGTTACCACTGAAGCTTTCTTT.

The sample holds a few counts of this clonotype. V usage is TRBV28 and J usage is TRBJ2-1, with 9 nucleotides matching TRBD2. The CDR3 spans 16 residues. Germline trimming cut 7 bases from V and 1 base from J; bases unmatched to any gene: 8. Germline lookup yields CDR1 MDHEN and CDR2 SYDVKM. CDR3 sequence: CASKGASGNSYNEQFF. The CDR3 nucleotides are TGTGCCAGCAAGGGGGCTAGCGGGAATTCCTACAATGAGCAGTTCTTC.

This clonotype showed up just a few times. CDR3 loop: CASSLLAATQETQYF. DNA of the CDR3: TGCGCCAGCAGCCTATTAGCGGCCACCCAAGAGACCCAGTACTTC. This sequence joins TRBV4-1 and TRBJ2-5, with D tentatively TRBD2 (6 bases). The CDR3 is made up of 15 amino acids. V shed 4 bases and J shed 1 base, with 13 bases lying between them. Germline values: CDR1 MGHRA, CDR2 YSYEKL.

This clonotype was seen a few times. The chain is built from TRBV20-1 and TRBJ2-3; D remains ambiguous. V was cut by 6 bases and J by 2 bases, with 9 bases left in between. Germline lookup yields CDR1 DFQATT and CDR2 SNEGSKA (reference sequence). The CDR3 spans 12 residues. The CDR3 loop is CSALMTTDTQYF. CDR3 in DNA: TGCAGTGCCTTAATGACCACAGATACGCAGTATTTT.

This clonotype was found a few times. This sequence joins TRBV27 and TRBJ1-6, with D tentatively TRBD1 (6 bases). The V gene's germline CDR1 is MNHEY and CDR2 SMNVEV (reference sequence). The CDR3 runs 15 residues. V was trimmed by 6 bases and J by 2 bases, leaving 11 bases between them. CDR3 protein: CASSRTAAYNSPLHF. CDR3 in DNA: TGTGCCAGCAGCCGGACAGCCGCCTATAATTCACCCCTCCACTTT.

The chain has TRBV6-6 and TRBJ2-5; D ambiguous. Trimming took off 2 bases at V and 5 bases at J, with 9 bases between the two ends. The CDR3 loop spans 13 amino acids. From germline, CDR1 is MNHNY and CDR2 SVGAGI (reference sequence). The CDR3 loop is CASSYLESETQYF. The CDR3 coding sequence is TGTGCCAGCAGTTACCTTGAATCGGAGACCCAGTACTTC.

The chain uses TRBV21-1 and TRBJ2-1; the D segment call TRBD2 is taken from the table without a DNA check. TRBV21-1 is flagged as a pseudogene. The CDR3 contains 17 residues. CDR3 nucleotide sequence: TGTGCCAGCAGCGCGTCGCTCGGGACTAGCGGCTACAATGAGCAGTTCTTC. The encoded protein is CASSASLGTSGYNEQFF.

This clonotype has just a few counts. CDR3 region: CASRLEWNTEAFF. CDR3 in DNA: TGTGCCAGCAGGCTCGAATGGAACACTGAAGCTTTCTTT. The chain couples TRBV6-1 to TRBJ1-1; D remains ambiguous. The CDR3 runs to 13 residues. V lost 6 bases and J 1 base, leaving 9 bases between the germline ends. Per germline, CDR1 MNHNS and CDR2 SASEGT.

The CDR3 region has the DNA TGCAGTGCTAGTGAGGGGGGGTATGGCTACACCTTC. Translated: CSASEGGYGYTF. The chain uses TRBV20-1 and TRBJ1-2; maybe TRBD1 (6 bases). The CDR3 runs 12 residues. Between the trimmed V and J ends, which lost 3 bases and 5 bases, there was a span of 10 bases. From germline, CDR1 is DFQATT and CDR2 SNEGSKA (reference sequence).

The chain has TRBV18 and TRBJ1-5, with unresolved D. V lost 5 bases and J lost 4, with 15 bases in between. This CDR3 contains 15 residues. Germline V gene data show CDR1 as KGHSH and CDR2 as LQKENI. CDR3: CASSNYQLTNQPQHF. The CDR3 DNA reads TGTGCCAGCTCAAATTACCAATTGACAAATCAGCCCCAGCATTTT.

The V gene is TRBV12-5, the J gene TRBJ2-2, with TRBD2 identical over 8 bases. The CDR3 is 16 amino acids. Germline values: CDR1 LGHNT, CDR2 FRNRAP. After removal of 1 base from V and 7 bases from J, the junction contained 8 bases not matched to a gene. In nucleotides, the CDR3 is TGTGCTAGTGGTTTGGCACCGGGACTAGGGGTCGGGGAGCTGTTTTTT. Protein product: CASGLAPGLGVGELFF. The complete variable domain, with remaining parts taken from reference TRBV12-5 and TRBJ2-2, reads DARVTQTPRHKVTEMGQEVTMRCQPILGHNTVFWYRQTMMQGLELLAYFRNRAPLDDSGMPKDRFSAEMPDATLATLKIQPSEPRDSAVYFCASGLAPGLGVGELFFGEGSRLTVL.

This clonotype has a handful of counts. The chain uses TRBV7-3 and TRBJ2-2, with a weak D call TRBD1 (6 bases). CDR1 and CDR2 from the germline V gene are SGHTA and FQGTGA. Trimming took 5 bases from V and 4 from J, leaving 11 bases between them. This CDR3 has 14 residues. The CDR3: CASSQGHRTGELFF. Here the CDR3 DNA reads TGTGCCAGCAGCCAGGGACACCGCACCGGGGAGCTGTTTTTT.

This clonotype was counted between two and nine times. This chain connects TRBV6-5 to TRBJ2-1, with a weak D call TRBD2 (7 bases). This CDR3 contains 14 residues. CDR1 MNHEY and CDR2 SVGAGI come from the germline V gene. With 0 bases removed from V and 7 bases from J, the gap between germline ends came to 10 bases. The CDR3 DNA reads as TGTGCCAGCAGTTACTCGGGGGGGCAAAATGAGCAGTTCTTC. This sequence encodes CASSYSGGQNEQFF.

This clonotype was detected only a few times. V and J are TRBV18 and TRBJ2-3; 7 nucleotides line up with TRBD1. CDR1 is KGHSH, CDR2 LQKENI, per germline. The CDR3 consists of 15 residues. V lost 2 bases to trimming and J lost 5 bases; unmatched junction nucleotides: 7. CDR3 sequence reads: CASSPRGTEKDTQYF. CDR3 in DNA: TGTGCCAGCTCACCAAGAGGGACAGAGAAAGATACGCAGTATTTT.